The 31 T cell receptor beta chains below come from one sample, sequenced in a study. From the 5' RACE reads, TCRdb called clonotypes with MiXCR, one entry per CDR3 protein. The repertoire holds approximately 6,500 distinct CDR3 sequences, with approximately 40% as singletons. Sequencing input: memory CD4+ T cells sorted from blood. The subset here: memory CD4+ T cells, CD4+CD45RO+CD25-. The receptors shown here come from a female donor with breast cancer.

V gene TRBV5-1 combines with J gene TRBJ2-5; 10 bases line up with TRBD1. After removal of 4 bases from V and 5 bases from J, the junction contained 5 bases not matched to a gene. The CDR3 is 14 residues long. CDR1 and CDR2 (germline): SGHRS, YFSETQ. This CDR3 is CASSPTGGQETQYF. The CDR3 DNA follows: TGCGCCAGCAGCCCGACAGGGGGCCAGGAGACCCAGTACTTC.

This chain uses TRBV4-3 with TRBJ2-2; weak D call: TRBD2 (6 bases). Germline CDR1 reads LGHNA; CDR2 reads YSLEER. Trimming took 0 bases from V and 2 from J, leaving 16 bases between them. The CDR3 contains 18 residues. The CDR3 nucleotides read TGCGCCAGCAGCCAAGATATCGGAGGGAGACCTAACACCGGGGAGCTGTTTTTT. This sequence encodes CASSQDIGGRPNTGELFF.

J is TRBJ2-2 and V is TRBV18, with 11 bases lining up with TRBD2. The CDR3 has 20 residues. Germline V lookup: CDR1 KGHSH, CDR2 LQKENI. V trimming: 2 bases; J trimming: 5 bases; junction bases outside the gene matches: 16. The CDR3 reads CASSPALNPFLAGGTGELFF. CDR3 DNA: TGTGCCAGCTCACCAGCGCTCAACCCGTTCCTAGCGGGAGGAACCGGGGAGCTGTTTTTT.

This chain joins TRBV7-2 and TRBJ2-5; 9 bases are a match to TRBD1. The CDR3 loop spans 13 amino acids. V lost 6 bases, J lost 4 bases, and 3 bases stayed unmatched. Germline assignment: CDR1 SGHTA and CDR2 FQGNSA. CDR3: CASRQDRGETQYF. The CDR3 DNA reads as TGTGCCAGCAGACAGGACAGGGGAGAGACCCAGTACTTC.

The chain combines TRBV6-6 with TRBJ2-1, with TRBD2 identical over 13 bases. Germline V gene sequence: CDR1 MNHNY, CDR2 SVGAGI (reference sequence). J gave up 5 bases and V 8 bases, and 6 bases lay outside the gene matches. The CDR3 loop spans 15 amino acids. The CDR3 reads CASRTGTSGDNEQFF. The CDR3 bases are TGTGCCAGCCGCACCGGGACTAGCGGGGACAATGAGCAGTTCTTC.

The chain is built from TRBV10-3 and TRBJ2-7; TRBD2 is a possible D gene (5 bases). Germline lookup yields CDR1 ENHRY and CDR2 SYGVKD. The length of the CDR3 is 13 residues. V lost 2 bases to trimming and J lost 7 bases, with 12 bases between them. The CDR3 loop reads CAISEEQGSEQYF. CDR3 DNA: TGTGCCATCAGTGAGGAGCAAGGGAGTGAGCAGTACTTC.

The table lists this clonotype with a few counts. The chain has TRBV7-9 and TRBJ2-7; D is unclear. Germline V gene data show CDR1 as SEHNR and CDR2 as FQNEAQ (reference sequence). The V and J ends lost 5 bases and 4 bases respectively, with 12 bases between them. The CDR3 consists of 13 residues. The CDR3 DNA sequence: TGTGCCAGCAGCCCCCCTACGCTTTACGAGCAGTACTTC. Translated, it gives CASSPPTLYEQYF.

The chain uses TRBV28 and TRBJ1-2, with 8 bases identical to TRBD1. The CDR3 contains 14 residues. V lost 5 bases, J lost 4 bases, and 6 bases stayed unmatched. Germline V gene sequence: CDR1 MDHEN, CDR2 SYDVKM. For the CDR3, the DNA is TGTGCCAGCAGTACCCGACAGGGGCGCTATGGCTACACCTTC. It yields the protein CASSTRQGRYGYTF.

Turning to this clonotype: This clone may be a read error of a much larger clone one base away. The rearrangement links TRBV7-3 to TRBJ1-6, with D possibly being TRBD1 (6 bases). Germline V lookup: CDR1 SGHTA, CDR2 FQGTGA. The CDR3 is 14 residues long. The CDR3 region has the DNA TGTGACAGCAGCTTACAGGGACAAAATTCACCCCTCCACTTT. It encodes CDSSLQGQNSPLHF.

The V call is TRBV4-2, the J call TRBJ1-6, with TRBD1 matching over 10 bases. J lost 9 bases, V lost 5 bases, and 7 bases had no gene match. CDR3 length: 15 amino acids. Germline assignment: CDR1 LGHNA and CDR2 YNFKEQ. CDR3 sequence: CASSEAGTGASPLHF. In nucleotides, the CDR3 is TGTGCCAGCAGCGAAGCCGGGACAGGGGCTTCACCCCTCCACTTT.

This clonotype is medium-sized in the sample. CDR3 DNA sequence: TGTGCCAGCAGTAAGGACGGAGAAGAGACCCAGTACTTC. Amino acid sequence: CASSKDGEETQYF. This chain joins TRBV6-5 and TRBJ2-5; D gene uncertain. With 5 bases removed from V and 3 bases from J, the gap between germline ends came to 10 bases. Germline CDR1 MNHEY, CDR2 SVGAGI. The CDR3 has 13 residues.

The chain combines TRBV11-3 with TRBJ1-1; 8 bases map to TRBD1. The CDR3 runs 17 residues. V lost 2 bases to trimming and J lost 4 bases; unmatched junction nucleotides: 12. Per the germline V gene, CDR1 is SGHNT and CDR2 is YENEEA. In DNA, the CDR3 is TGTGCCAGCAGCTTACCAGGGGGCGCGCAATATGGCACTGAAGCTTTCTTT. This translates into CASSLPGGAQYGTEAFF. The full variable domain, in which reference TRBV11-3 and TRBJ1-1 provide the parts outside the CDR3, is EAGVVQSPRYKIIEKKQPVAFWCNPISGHNTLYWYLQNLGQGPELLIRYENEEAVDDSQLPKDRFSAERLKGVDSTLKIQPAELGDSAVYLCASSLPGGAQYGTEAFFGQGTRLTVV.

This chain uses TRBV7-2 with TRBJ2-3; TRBD1 aligns across 7 bases. The CDR3 loop spans 13 amino acids. The ends lost 5 bases at V and 6 bases at J; junction bases unmatched: 5. Per germline, CDR1 SGHTA and CDR2 FQGNSA. CDR3 residues: CASSTGQKDTQYF. The CDR3 DNA is TGTGCCAGCAGCACGGGACAGAAGGATACGCAGTATTTT.

The rearrangement uses TRBV7-3 and TRBJ2-7, with 10 positions matching TRBD1. CDR1 SGHTA and CDR2 FQGTGA come from the germline V gene. J gave up 6 bases and V 4 bases, and 9 bases lay outside the gene matches. The CDR3 is made up of 15 amino acids. The CDR3 bases are TGTGCCAGCAGCTCCCTCGGGACAGGGGTTTCCGAGCAGTACTTC. It is translated as CASSSLGTGVSEQYF.

The V gene is TRBV7-8, the J gene TRBJ2-3; no reliable D call. CDR1 is SGHVS, CDR2 FQNEAQ, per germline. The CDR3 is 13 residues long. V lost 5 bases and J 2 bases, leaving 8 bases between the germline ends. CDR3 nucleotide sequence: TGTGCCAGCAGCCCACAGACCACAGATACGCAGTATTTT. Amino acids: CASSPQTTDTQYF.

The chain carries TRBV20-1 and TRBJ2-5, with D unclear. The germline CDR1 and CDR2 sequences are DFQATT and SNEGSKA (reference sequence). This CDR3 contains 13 residues. V gave up 5 bases and J gave up 2 bases, with 12 bases separating them. Written as DNA, the CDR3 is TGCAGTGCTCTTTCATCACCTCAAGAGACCCAGTACTTC. This encodes CSALSSPQETQYF.

The chain uses TRBV20-1 and TRBJ1-5, with D unresolved. The germline CDR1 and CDR2 sequences are DFQATT and SNEGSKA (reference sequence). Deletions cut 1 base from V and 2 bases from J, with 12 bases between. This CDR3 is built from 15 residues. The CDR3 region is CSARVPGLGNQPQHF. The CDR3 nucleotides are TGCAGTGCTAGAGTGCCGGGGTTGGGCAATCAGCCCCAGCATTTT.

The rearrangement joins TRBV19 to TRBJ2-3; possible D gene TRBD2, 6 bases. The length of the CDR3 is 16 residues. V lost 3 bases to trimming and J lost 1 base, with 14 bases between them. CDR1 is LNHDA, CDR2 SQIVND, per germline (reference sequence). CDR3 protein: CASSIPSERGTDTQYF. The CDR3 bases are TGTGCCAGTAGTATCCCCTCCGAGCGGGGCACAGATACGCAGTATTTT.

CDR3 sequence (DNA): TGTGCCAGCAGTTTTTTGCAGGGGGCCTACGAGCAGTACTTC. It yields the protein CASSFLQGAYEQYF. The chain employs TRBV12-3 or TRBV12-4 and TRBJ2-7; 7 bases are a match to TRBD1. Trimming at V came to 3 bases and at J to 2 bases, leaving 4 bases not matched to a gene. This CDR3 has 14 amino acids.

V gene TRBV5-1 combines with J gene TRBJ2-3; TRBD1 aligns across 8 bases. Germline loops: CDR1 SGHRS, CDR2 YFSETQ. J gave up 3 bases and V 4 bases, and 7 bases lay outside the gene matches. The CDR3 runs to 15 residues. The CDR3 DNA reads TGCGCCAGCAGCCACGGACAGGGAAGAACAGATACGCAGTATTTT. Amino acid sequence: CASSHGQGRTDTQYF.

This clonotype has a handful of counts. The chain links TRBV28 to TRBJ1-3; TRBD1 matches at 7 bases. Germline CDR1 is MDHEN and CDR2 is SYDVKM. This CDR3 has 16 amino acids. Unmatched junction bases numbered 10, after V lost 8 bases and J lost 0 bases. The CDR3 sequence: CASYTGTVNSGNTIYF. DNA for the CDR3: TGTGCCAGCTATACCGGGACAGTAAACTCTGGAAACACCATATATTTT.

CDR3 in amino acids: CSASPTSGRARRGELFF. CDR3 nucleotides: TGCAGTGCTAGCCCCACTAGCGGGAGGGCCCGGCGAGGGGAGCTGTTTTTT. The rearrangement joins TRBV20-1 to TRBJ2-2, with 13 positions matching TRBD2. CDR3 length: 17 residues. Germline loops: CDR1 DFQATT, CDR2 SNEGSKA (reference sequence). Trimming removed 3 bases from V and 8 bases from J; junction bases left unmatched: 12.

This clonotype was seen just once. J is TRBJ2-7 and V is TRBV5-1, with D uncertain. Germline V gives CDR1 SGHRS, CDR2 YFSETQ. V lost 4 bases to trimming and J lost 0 bases, with 11 bases between them. The CDR3 has 14 residues. In DNA, the CDR3 is TGCGCCAGCAGCAAAGATGAGTTCTCCTACGAGCAGTACTTC. Its protein product is CASSKDEFSYEQYF.

This clonotype appeared once. This chain uses TRBV20-1 with TRBJ2-7; possible D gene TRBD1, 6 bases. The V end was cut by 7 bases, the J end by 3 bases, with 16 bases between. CDR1 and CDR2 from the germline V gene are DFQATT and SNEGSKA (reference sequence). The CDR3 contains 13 residues. CDR3 protein: CSGQGTFIYEQYF. CDR3 sequence (DNA): TGCAGTGGTCAGGGGACCTTCATCTACGAGCAGTACTTC.

The chain combines TRBV6-6 with TRBJ2-1; TRBD2 agrees at 9 bases. V trimming: 5 bases; J trimming: 6 bases; junction bases outside the gene matches: 8. Germline CDR1 and CDR2: MNHNY and SVGAGI (reference sequence). This CDR3 region has 15 residues. CDR3: CASSQERAGGNEQFF. Written as DNA, the CDR3 is TGTGCCAGCAGTCAGGAGAGAGCGGGGGGCAATGAGCAGTTCTTC.

This clonotype is medium-sized in the sample. CDR3 loop: CSASRAGLIKDTQYF. The CDR3 DNA reads TGCAGTGCTTCCCGGGCCGGACTGATCAAGGATACGCAGTATTTT. This chain uses TRBV20-1 with TRBJ2-3; a weak D match, TRBD2 (5 bases). The germline V gene has CDR1 DFQATT and CDR2 SNEGSKA (reference sequence). This CDR3 contains 15 residues. Trimming took 5 bases from V and 6 from J, leaving 21 bases between them.

The chain links TRBV4-2 to TRBJ2-7; D might be TRBD2 (6 bases). The CDR3 consists of 14 residues. Trimming cost V 0 bases and J 7 bases, with 13 bases left between them. Germline loops: CDR1 LGHNA, CDR2 YNFKEQ. CDR3 DNA: TGTGCCAGCAGCCAAGACGTACGGGAGCGGGAGCAGTACTTC. It specifies CASSQDVREREQYF.

This chain connects TRBV12-3 or TRBV12-4 to TRBJ2-3, with 11 positions matching TRBD2. This CDR3 comprises 15 residues. The ends lost 3 bases at V and 4 bases at J; junction bases unmatched: 3. This chain's CDR3 is CASSFHSGGADTQYF. The CDR3 DNA reads as TGTGCCAGCAGTTTCCATAGCGGGGGGGCAGATACGCAGTATTTT.

The J gene is TRBJ2-7, the V gene TRBV18, with D tentatively TRBD1 (6 bases). Germline assignment: CDR1 KGHSH and CDR2 LQKENI. CDR3 size: 19 residues. The V and J ends lost 2 bases and 2 bases respectively, with 25 bases between them. The CDR3 region has the DNA TGTGCCAGCTCACCATTCGCAGGGGCCGTGCCCTCCGTGGCCTACGAGCAGTACTTC. Protein: CASSPFAGAVPSVAYEQYF.

This clonotype was picked up one time. The rearrangement joins TRBV5-1 to TRBJ1-1, with TRBD1 matching 8 bases. Germline loops: CDR1 SGHRS, CDR2 YFSETQ. This CDR3 contains 14 residues. V lost 6 bases, J lost 6 bases, and 10 bases stayed unmatched. The CDR3 loop is CASTNRGIGAEAFF. The CDR3 coding sequence is TGCGCCAGCACAAACAGGGGGATCGGCGCTGAAGCTTTCTTT.

For this clonotype: It may be a read error: a sequence one base away is much more abundant. The chain is built from TRBV29-1 and TRBJ2-7; possibly TRBD1 for D (5 bases). CDR1 is SQVTM and CDR2 is ANQGSEA in the germline V gene. The CDR3 runs 13 residues. V lost 7 bases to trimming and J lost 6 bases, with 19 bases between them. The CDR3 here is CSALDTSPGEQYF. DNA for the CDR3: TGCAGCGCCTTGGACACTTCCCCGGGCGAGCAGTACTTC.